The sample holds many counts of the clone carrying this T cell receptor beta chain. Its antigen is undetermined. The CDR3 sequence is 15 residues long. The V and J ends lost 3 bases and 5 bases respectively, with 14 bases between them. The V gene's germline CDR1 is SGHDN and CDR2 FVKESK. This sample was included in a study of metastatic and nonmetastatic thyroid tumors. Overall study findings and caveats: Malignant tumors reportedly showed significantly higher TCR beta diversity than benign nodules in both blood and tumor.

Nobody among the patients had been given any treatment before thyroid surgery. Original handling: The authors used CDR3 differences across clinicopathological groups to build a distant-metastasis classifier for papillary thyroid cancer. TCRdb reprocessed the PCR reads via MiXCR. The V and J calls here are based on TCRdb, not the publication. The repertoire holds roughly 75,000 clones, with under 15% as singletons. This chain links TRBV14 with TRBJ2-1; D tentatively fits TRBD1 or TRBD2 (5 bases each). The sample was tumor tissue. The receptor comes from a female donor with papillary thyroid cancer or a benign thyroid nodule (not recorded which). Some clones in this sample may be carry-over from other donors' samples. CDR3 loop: CASSHRVGVNNEQFF. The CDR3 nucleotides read TGTGCCAGCAGCCACCGGGTGGGGGTTAACAATGAGCAGTTCTTC.